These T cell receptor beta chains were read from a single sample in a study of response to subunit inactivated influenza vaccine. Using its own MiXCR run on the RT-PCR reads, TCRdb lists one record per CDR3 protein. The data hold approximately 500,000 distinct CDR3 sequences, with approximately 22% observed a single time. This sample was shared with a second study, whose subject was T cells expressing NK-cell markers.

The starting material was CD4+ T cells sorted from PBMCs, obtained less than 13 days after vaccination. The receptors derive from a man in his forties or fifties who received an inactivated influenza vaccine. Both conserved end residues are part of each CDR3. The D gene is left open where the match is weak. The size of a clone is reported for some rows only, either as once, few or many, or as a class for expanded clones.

CASSQLGGEQFF	TGTGCCAGCAGCCAATTGGGGGGTGAGCAGTTCTTC	few	TRBV3-1	TRBJ2-1	.
CSARQTGQGFSGANVLTF	TGCAGTGCTAGGCAAACGGGACAGGGCTTCTCTGGGGCCAACGTCCTGACTTTC	.	TRBV20-1	TRBJ2-6	TRBD1
CASSRDRAAYEQYF	TGTGCCAGCAGCCGGGACAGGGCGGCCTACGAGCAGTACTTC	.	TRBV12-3/TRBV12-4	TRBJ2-7	TRBD1
CASSLGGGRNYGYTF	TGTGCCAGCAGCTTAGGGGGCGGTCGGAACTATGGCTACACCTTC	.	TRBV7-9	TRBJ1-2	.
CASSLVSGRSNEQYF	TGTGCCAGCAGCTTGGTTAGCGGGAGGTCCAACGAGCAGTACTTC	few	TRBV7-2	TRBJ2-7	TRBD2
CATSRDSLNQPQHF	TGTGCCACCAGCAGGGACAGCCTTAATCAGCCCCAGCATTTT	many	TRBV15	TRBJ1-5	.
CATQGSQNTEAFF	TGTGCCACCCAGGGGTCGCAGAACACTGAAGCTTTCTTT	.	TRBV6-1	TRBJ1-1	.
CASSFGLGGTEAFF	TGTGCCAGCAGTTTCGGACTTGGGGGGACTGAAGCTTTCTTT	.	TRBV6-2/TRBV6-3	TRBJ1-1	.
CASSLRAGDNSPLHF	TGTGCCAGCAGCTTAAGGGCAGGGGACAATTCACCCCTCCACTTT	few	TRBV11-2	TRBJ1-6	.
CASSYGTPEYYEQYF	TGTGCCAGCAGTTACGGAACTCCAGAATACTACGAGCAGTACTTC	few	TRBV6-5	TRBJ2-7	.
CASSSGLAGGSTDTQYF	TGTGCCAGCAGCTCGGGACTAGCGGGAGGGAGCACAGATACGCAGTATTTT	.	TRBV5-6	TRBJ2-3	TRBD2
CSVRGQEGNQPQHF	TGCAGTGTTAGAGGACAGGAAGGCAATCAGCCCCAGCATTTT	few	TRBV20-1	TRBJ1-5	TRBD1
CASSLALGASTYNEQFF	TGTGCCAGCAGCTTAGCGCTGGGGGCGAGCACCTACAATGAGCAGTTCTTC	few	TRBV7-2	TRBJ2-1	.
CASSLTRGQSSYEQYF	TGTGCCAGCAGTTTAACCCGGGGGCAAAGCTCCTACGAGCAGTACTTC	many	TRBV12-3/TRBV12-4	TRBJ2-7	.
CSVEINSNQPQHF	TGCAGCGTTGAGATTAATAGCAATCAGCCCCAGCATTTT	.	TRBV29-1	TRBJ1-5	.
CASSLVGRGYTEAFF	TGTGCCAGCAGCCTCGTGGGTAGGGGGTACACTGAAGCTTTCTTT	.	TRBV7-2	TRBJ1-1	.
CASSQDRGALEETQYF	TGCGCCAGCAGCCAAGATCGGGGGGCCTTAGAGGAGACCCAGTACTTC	.	TRBV4-1	TRBJ2-5	.
CASSLEASNEKLFF	TGTGCCAGCAGCTTGGAAGCCTCGAATGAAAAACTGTTTTTT	.	TRBV5-4	TRBJ1-4	.
CASSFRGTNTDTQYF	TGTGCCAGCAGTTTTAGAGGGACAAACACAGATACGCAGTATTTT	.	TRBV12-3/TRBV12-4	TRBJ2-3	.
CAIRGQGMSYEQYF	TGTGCCATCAGGGGACAAGGGATGTCCTACGAGCAGTACTTC	.	TRBV10-3	TRBJ2-7	.